This TCR beta chain is drawn from a study of a mutant IDH1 vaccine in newly diagnosed glioma. Study-level results: Changes to the top peripheral T cell clonotypes appeared unrelated to pseudoprogression. Among patients, around 95% showed immune responses induced by the vaccine.

Assay: immunoSEQ multiplex PCR; the TCRdb copy retains only in-frame clones and omits some. The sample includes some 51,000 clones, 78% seen only once; the top ten take approximately 5.2%. This clone was found once. Its antigen is unknown. Stated time point: week 5, during vaccination. The investigators gave 300 ug of mutant IDH1 20-mer peptide in each vaccine dose, together with topical imiquimod. This CDR3 has 16 amino acids. With 7 bases clipped from V and 0 bases from J, the junction kept 10 bases outside the gene matches. Germline lookup yields CDR1 SGHTS and CDR2 YDEGEE. The sample was PBMCs, taken from a glioma patient whose treatment included an IDH1 peptide vaccine. The sequence came from a man aged 45-60 years with glioma. This chain connects TRBV5-8 to TRBJ1-5; 7 bases fit TRBD1. In DNA, the CDR3 is TGTGCCAGCTCACAGGGGTCAAGTTTTAGCAATCAGCCCCAGCATTTT. It specifies CASSQGSSFSNQPQHF.